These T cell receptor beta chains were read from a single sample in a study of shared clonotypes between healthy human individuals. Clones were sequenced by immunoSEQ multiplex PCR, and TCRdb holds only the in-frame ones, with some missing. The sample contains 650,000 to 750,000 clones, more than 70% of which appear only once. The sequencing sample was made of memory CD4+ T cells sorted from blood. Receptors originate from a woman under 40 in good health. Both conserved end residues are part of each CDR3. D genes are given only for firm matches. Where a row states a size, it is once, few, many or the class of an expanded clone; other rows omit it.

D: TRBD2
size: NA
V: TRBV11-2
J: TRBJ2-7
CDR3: CASIPLGTSASYEQYF
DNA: TGTGCCAGCATACCCCTCGGGACTAGCGCCTCCTACGAGCAGTACTTC

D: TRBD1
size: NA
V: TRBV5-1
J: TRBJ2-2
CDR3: CASSPRQGGTGELFF
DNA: TGCGCCAGCAGCCCACGACAGGGGGGCACCGGGGAGCTGTTTTTT

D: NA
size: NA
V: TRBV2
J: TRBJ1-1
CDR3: CASSDQGYTEAFF
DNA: TGTGCCAGCAGCGATCAGGGTTACACTGAAGCTTTCTTT

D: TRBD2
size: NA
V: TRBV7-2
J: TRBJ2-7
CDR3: CASSEGAGSSYEQYF
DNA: TGTGCCAGCAGCGAGGGAGCGGGGAGCTCCTACGAGCAGTACTTC

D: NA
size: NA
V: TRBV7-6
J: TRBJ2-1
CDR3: CASSLALRGRSSYNEQFF
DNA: TGTGCCAGCAGCTTAGCTCTGAGGGGGAGAAGCTCCTACAATGAGCAGTTCTTC

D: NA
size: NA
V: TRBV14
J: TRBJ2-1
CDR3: CASSQDRLGSWRNSYNEQFF
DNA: TGTGCCAGCAGCCAAGATAGGTTGGGCTCTTGGAGGAACTCCTACAATGAGCAGTTCTTC

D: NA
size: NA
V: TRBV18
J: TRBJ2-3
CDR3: CASSPIPTSTDTQYF
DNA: TGTGCCAGCTCACCAATTCCGACTAGCACAGATACGCAGTATTTT

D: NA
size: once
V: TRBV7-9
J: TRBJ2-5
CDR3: CASSSTGLEVTQYF
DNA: TGTGCCAGCAGCTCCACAGGGCTGGAAGTGACCCAGTACTTC

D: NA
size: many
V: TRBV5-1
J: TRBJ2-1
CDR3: CASSVDSSSYNEQFF
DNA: TGCGCCAGCAGCGTGGACAGTAGCTCCTACAATGAGCAGTTCTTC

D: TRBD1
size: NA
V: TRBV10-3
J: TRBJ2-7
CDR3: CAISPRTGGEQYF
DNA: TGTGCCATCTCCCCCCGGACAGGCGGCGAGCAGTACTTC

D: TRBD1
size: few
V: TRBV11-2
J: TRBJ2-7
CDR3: CASSHRGYEQYF
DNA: TGTGCCAGCAGCCACAGGGGGTACGAGCAGTACTTC

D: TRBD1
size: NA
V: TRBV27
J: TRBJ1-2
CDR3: CASSRQGHGYTF
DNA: TGTGCCAGCAGTAGACAGGGCCATGGCTACACCTTC

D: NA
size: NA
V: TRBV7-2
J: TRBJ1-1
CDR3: CASSLQRDTEAFF
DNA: TGTGCCAGCAGCTTACAGCGGGACACTGAAGCTTTCTTT

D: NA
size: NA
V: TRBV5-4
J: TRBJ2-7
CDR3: CASSFGTSYEQYF
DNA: TGTGCCAGCAGCTTTGGGACTTCCTACGAGCAGTACTTC

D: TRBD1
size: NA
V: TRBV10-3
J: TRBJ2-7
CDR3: CAITPRQGSYEQYF
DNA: TGTGCCATCACCCCACGACAGGGTAGCTACGAGCAGTACTTC

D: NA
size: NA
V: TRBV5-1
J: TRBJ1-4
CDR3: CASGRWTAAKEKLFF
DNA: TGCGCCAGCGGGCGATGGACGGCCGCTAAAGAAAAACTGTTTTTT

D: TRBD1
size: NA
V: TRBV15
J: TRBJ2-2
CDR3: CATSGIPGQLSNTGELFF
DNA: TGTGCCACCAGCGGGATACCGGGACAGCTTTCGAACACCGGGGAGCTGTTTTTT

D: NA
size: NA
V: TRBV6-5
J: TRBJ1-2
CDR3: CASSLEGGYGYTF
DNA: TGTGCCAGCAGTTTGGAGGGGGGCTATGGCTACACCTTC

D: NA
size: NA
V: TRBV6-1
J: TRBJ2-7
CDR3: CASSRGGPYEQYF
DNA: TGTGCCAGCAGTCGCGGCGGACCCTACGAGCAGTACTTC

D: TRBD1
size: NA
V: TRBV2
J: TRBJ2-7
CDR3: CASSITGDSYEQYF
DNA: TGTGCCAGCAGTATAACAGGGGATTCCTACGAGCAGTACTTC

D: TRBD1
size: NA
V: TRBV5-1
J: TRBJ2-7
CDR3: CASGDRLYEQYF
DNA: TGCGCCAGCGGGGACAGGCTGTACGAGCAGTACTTC

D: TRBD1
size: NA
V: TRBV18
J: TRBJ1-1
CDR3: CASSPATGGTEAFF
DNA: TGTGCCAGCTCACCAGCGACAGGGGGGACTGAAGCTTTCTTT

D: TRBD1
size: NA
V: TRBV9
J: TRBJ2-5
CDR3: CASSLGQGFETQYF
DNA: TGTGCCAGCAGCCTGGGACAGGGATTTGAGACCCAGTACTTC

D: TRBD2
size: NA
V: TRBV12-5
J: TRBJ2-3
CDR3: CASGFGTSGTDTQYF
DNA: TGTGCTAGTGGTTTCGGTACTAGCGGGACAGATACGCAGTATTTT

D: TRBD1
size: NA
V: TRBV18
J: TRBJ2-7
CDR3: CASSTRDRGEQYF
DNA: TGTGCCAGCTCAACCCGGGACAGGGGCGAGCAGTACTTC

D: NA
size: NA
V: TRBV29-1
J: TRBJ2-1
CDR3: CSAKDYNEQFF
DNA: TGCAGCGCCAAAGACTACAATGAGCAGTTCTTC

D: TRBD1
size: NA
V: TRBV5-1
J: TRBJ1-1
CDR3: CASSSMTGGRTEAFF
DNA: TGCGCCAGCAGCAGTATGACAGGGGGTCGGACTGAAGCTTTCTTT

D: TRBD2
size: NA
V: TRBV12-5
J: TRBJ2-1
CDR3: CASGLTGRGGNEQFF
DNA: TGTGCTAGTGGTTTGACGGGACGGGGGGGCAATGAGCAGTTCTTC

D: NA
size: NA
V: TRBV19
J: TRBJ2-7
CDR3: CASSGGGYEQYF
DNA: TGTGCCAGTAGCGGCGGAGGCTACGAGCAGTACTTC

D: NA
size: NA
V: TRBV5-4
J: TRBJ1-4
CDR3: CASSPLGGKLFF
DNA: TGTGCCAGCAGCCCTTTGGGGGGAAAACTGTTTTTT

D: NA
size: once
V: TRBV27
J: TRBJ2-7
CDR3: CASSFGEVGSEQYF
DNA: TGTGCCAGCAGTTTTGGGGAGGTGGGCTCCGAGCAGTACTTC

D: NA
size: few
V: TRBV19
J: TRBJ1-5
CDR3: CASSTTPPPQHF
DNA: TGTGCCAGTAGTACTACCCCTCCGCCCCAGCATTTT

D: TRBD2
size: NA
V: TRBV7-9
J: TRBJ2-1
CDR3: CASSLVSGTSNEQFF
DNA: TGTGCCAGCAGCTTAGTTTCCGGGACTAGCAATGAGCAGTTCTTC

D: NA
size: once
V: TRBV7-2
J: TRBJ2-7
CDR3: CASSFDFSGSYEQYF
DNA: TGTGCCAGCAGCTTCGACTTTTCCGGGTCCTACGAGCAGTACTTC

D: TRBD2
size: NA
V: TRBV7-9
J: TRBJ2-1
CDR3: CASSRGTSNEQFF
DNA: TGTGCCAGCAGCAGAGGGACTAGCAATGAGCAGTTCTTC

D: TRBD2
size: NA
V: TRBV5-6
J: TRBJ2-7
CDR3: CASSSGTRYEQYF
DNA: TGTGCCAGCAGCAGCGGGACGAGGTACGAGCAGTACTTC

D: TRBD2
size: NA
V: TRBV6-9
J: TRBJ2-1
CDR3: CASSGPGTSGDYDDEQFF
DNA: TGTGCCAGCAGTGGGCCCGGGACTAGCGGGGATTATGACGATGAGCAGTTCTTC

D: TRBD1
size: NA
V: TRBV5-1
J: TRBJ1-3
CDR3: CASSLMTGGGNTIYF
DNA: TGCGCCAGCAGCTTAATGACAGGGGGAGGAAACACCATATATTTT

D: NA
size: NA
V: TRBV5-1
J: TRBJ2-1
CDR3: CASSPDSLGYNEQFF
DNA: TGCGCCAGCAGCCCGGACAGTTTGGGGTACAATGAGCAGTTCTTC

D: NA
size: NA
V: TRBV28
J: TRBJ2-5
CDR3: CASGRETQYF
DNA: TGTGCCAGCGGGCGAGAGACCCAGTACTTC

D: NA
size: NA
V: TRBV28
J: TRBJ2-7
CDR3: CASRVRPANEQYF
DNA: TGTGCCAGCAGAGTCCGCCCAGCGAACGAGCAGTACTTC

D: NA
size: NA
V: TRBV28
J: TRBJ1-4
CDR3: CASSLGGTGGEKLFF
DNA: TGTGCCAGCAGTTTAGGAGGAACAGGAGGCGAAAAACTGTTTTTT

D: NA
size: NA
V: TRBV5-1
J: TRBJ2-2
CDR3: CASSGTWGVGGELFF
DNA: TGCGCCAGCAGCGGGACGTGGGGAGTCGGCGGGGAGCTGTTTTTT

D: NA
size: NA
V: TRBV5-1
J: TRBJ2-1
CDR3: CASTRHNEQFF
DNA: TGCGCCAGCACTCGACACAATGAGCAGTTCTTC

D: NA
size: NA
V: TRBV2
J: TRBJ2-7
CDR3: CASRAPNSHYEQYF
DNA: TGTGCCAGCAGGGCGCCAAACTCACACTACGAGCAGTACTTC

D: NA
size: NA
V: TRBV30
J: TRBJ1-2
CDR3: CAWSVLRDNYGYTF
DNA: TGTGCCTGGAGTGTACTGAGGGACAACTATGGCTACACCTTC

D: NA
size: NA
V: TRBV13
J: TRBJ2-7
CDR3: CASSPLGRGRGEQYF
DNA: TGTGCCAGCAGCCCCCTTGGCAGGGGCCGGGGGGAGCAGTACTTC

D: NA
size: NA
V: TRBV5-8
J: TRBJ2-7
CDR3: CASSLDRFEQYF
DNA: TGTGCCAGCAGCTTGGATAGGTTTGAGCAGTACTTC

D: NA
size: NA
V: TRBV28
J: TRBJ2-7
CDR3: CASSLYGRVNEQYF
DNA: TGTGCCAGCAGTTTATATGGCAGGGTCAACGAGCAGTACTTC

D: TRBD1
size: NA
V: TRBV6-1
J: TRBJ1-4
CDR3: CASSGYDRGPEKLFF
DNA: TGTGCCAGCAGTGGGTATGACAGGGGGCCTGAAAAACTGTTTTTT

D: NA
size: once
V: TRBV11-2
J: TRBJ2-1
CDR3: CASSLVILPNEQFF
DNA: TGTGCCAGCAGCTTAGTAATCCTCCCTAATGAGCAGTTCTTC

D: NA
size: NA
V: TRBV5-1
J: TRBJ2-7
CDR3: CASSFGQESYEQYF
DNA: TGCGCCAGCAGCTTCGGGCAGGAATCCTACGAGCAGTACTTC

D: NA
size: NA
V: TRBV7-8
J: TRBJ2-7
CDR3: CASSGGVGEQYF
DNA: TGTGCCAGCAGCGGAGGTGTCGGCGAGCAGTACTTC

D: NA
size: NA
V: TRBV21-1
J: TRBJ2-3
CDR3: CASPTDKGTDTQYF
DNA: TGTGCCAGCCCCACTGACAAAGGCACAGATACGCAGTATTTT

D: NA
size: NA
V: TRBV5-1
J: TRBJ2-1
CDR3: CASSLGDRDLGEQFF
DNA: TGCGCCAGCAGCTTGGGTGACCGGGACCTAGGTGAGCAGTTCTTC